The 6 T cell receptor beta chains below come from one sample, sequenced in a study of tumor-infiltrating lymphocytes in primary liver carcinoma. Blood RNA originated from unsorted whole blood, with germline DNA additionally extracted. cDNA specific to TCR beta was made from about 550 ng of total RNA, with a constant-region primer employed for priming. Slightly modified ARM-PCR served as the procedure for the TCR beta libraries. These libraries came from three rounds of nested multiplex PCR. Investigators reported that the first two PCR rounds, at 10 cycles each, used TRBV1-TRBV30 forward primers with a C-beta reverse primer. TCRdb re-analysed the multiplex PCR reads in MiXCR, keeping a single row per CDR3 protein. The sample records over 250,000 distinct CDR3 sequences, more than 55% being singletons. The sample was peripheral blood. Receptors originate from a woman in her twenties or thirties with primary liver carcinoma and hepatitis B virus infection.

This clonotype was detected once. Its ends do not fully match the called genes, so a read error is possible. The chain combines TRBV5-4 with TRBJ2-2, with 7 bases matching TRBD1. The CDR3 runs to 14 residues. Germline CDR1 and CDR2: SGHNT and YYREEE (reference sequence). Here the CDR3 reads CVSSWDRNAGELFF. The CDR3 nucleotides read TGTGTCAGCAGCTGGGACAGAAACGCCGGGGAGCTGTTTTTT.

On this clonotype: Since no conserved phenylalanine or tryptophan closes the CDR3, a read error is the likely cause. The rearrangement links TRBV28 to TRBJ2-1, with a tentative D call TRBD2 (6 bases). Trimming took off 6 bases at V and 9 bases at J, with 12 bases between the two ends. Germline loops: CDR1 MDHEN, CDR2 SYDVKM. The CDR3 spans 12 residues. The CDR3, as DNA: TGTGCCAGCAGCCGCGGGGTCTCTGAGCAGTTCATC. Its translation: CASSRGVSEQFI.

This chain uses TRBV7-9 with TRBJ2-1; 12 nucleotides match TRBD1. CDR3 length equals 15 residues. V shed 3 bases, J shed 7 bases, and the junction held 4 bases outside the gene matches. Germline V gene data show CDR1 as SEHNR and CDR2 as FQNEAQ (reference sequence). The CDR3 DNA reads as TGTGCCAGCAGCTTGGGACAGGGGGCGGTGAATGAGCAGTTCTTC. It translates to CASSLGQGAVNEQFF.

The chain uses TRBV11-2 and TRBJ2-7; the D gene is possibly TRBD1 (7 bases). This CDR3 comprises 17 residues. V dropped 6 bases and J dropped 2 bases, with 23 bases sitting between them. Germline V gene lookup returns CDR1 SGHAT and CDR2 FQNNGV. CDR3 amino acids: CASSIAGGGPWTYEQYF. The CDR3 DNA reads as TGTGCCAGCAGTATCGCAGGAGGGGGCCCTTGGACCTACGAGCAGTACTTC.

This clonotype was detected ten times or more. The chain is built from TRBV10-3 and TRBJ2-3, with D hard to call. V gave up 2 bases and J gave up 6 bases, with 9 bases separating them. Germline values: CDR1 ENHRY, CDR2 SYGVKD. The CDR3 length is 13 residues. The CDR3 here is CAISELYGDTQYF. Written as DNA, the CDR3 is TGTGCCATCAGTGAGCTGTACGGGGATACGCAGTATTTT.

Points on this clonotype: This may be a read error, as it is one base from a much larger clone. This rearrangement joins TRBV6-2 or TRBV6-3 to TRBJ2-3; D could derive from TRBD1 or TRBD2 (5 bases each). CDR3 length: 14 residues. The ends were cut back, 7 bases at V and 1 base at J, with 12 bases in the middle. The germline gives CDR1 MNHEY, CDR2 SVGEGT. CDR3 sequence (DNA): TGTGCCAGCAATGGGGGAATGGGCACAGATACGCAGTATTTT. Translated: CASNGGMGTDTQYF.